The subject of this entry is one T cell receptor (beta chain). What it binds is not known. This entry belongs to a study of T cells in localized non-small cell lung cancer. Study conclusions and caveats: Within adjacent lung there appeared a median around 55 of the top 100 tumor clones. The highest T cell clonality was in uninvolved adjacent lung, above tumor.

The protocol was immunoSEQ multiplex PCR, while the TCRdb copy is restricted to in-frame clones and leaves out a portion. The table has tens of thousands of clones, 80% to 90% seen once. The receptor's source is a male donor aged 60 or older with stage II lung adenocarcinoma. Sequences were derived from peripheral blood mononuclear cells, sampled before any cancer treatment.

The CDR3 DNA reads as TGTGCCAGCAGCTTTTTCGGCGACTACTTCAATGAGCAGTTCTTC. Protein: CASSFFGDYFNEQFF. V gene TRBV5-6 combines with J gene TRBJ2-1, with a tentative D call TRBD2 (5 bases). Germline-derived CDR1 and CDR2 are SGHDT and YYEEEE. V shed 2 bases and J shed 6 bases, with 15 bases lying between them. This CDR3 region has 15 residues.